Detailed here is one TCR beta chain. The data were obtained in a study of T cell responses to AZD1222 COVID-19 vaccine. The CDR3 length is 14 residues. V gave up 4 bases and J gave up 1 base, with 10 bases separating them. Germline CDR1 reads SGHTA; CDR2 reads FQGNSA. The repertoire was sequenced with immunoSEQ multiplex PCR; TCRdb's copy has only in-frame clones and lacks some. The table includes 180,000 or so clones, 92% detected once. The TCR was taken from an adult who received the AZD1222 COVID-19 vaccine. This chain uses TRBV7-2 with TRBJ2-5; D possibly corresponds to TRBD1 (6 bases). The sequencing here drew on peripheral blood, taken 28 days after the second AZD1222 dose. The CDR3 loop is CASSSGHRQETQYF. The CDR3 DNA sequence: TGTGCCAGCAGCTCGGGACACCGCCAAGAGACCCAGTACTTC.